This T cell receptor beta chain comes out of a study of blood T cell repertoires in COVID-19. Overall study: Specimens from acute and convalescent COVID-19 originated in the United States, Italy and Spain. T cells, B-cell-depleted T cells, or PBMCs provided the cDNA or gDNA that served as material.

Study processing details: Scientists estimated how many nucleated cells there were by amplifying reference gene primers. Some clones are missing from TCRdb's copy, which holds only in-frame ones; the method was immunoSEQ multiplex PCR. The V and J calls and clone size were taken over from that table, and D and trimming were inferred from the DNA. This sample has over 200,000 clones; 83% occur once, and the top ten carry roughly 1.3%. V shed 2 bases and J 0 bases; nucleotides not matched to a gene: 4. The CDR3 totals 15 residues. Germline V lookup: CDR1 MDHEN, CDR2 SYDVKM. The material sequenced was peripheral blood. This TCR was sampled from a woman in her twenties or thirties with COVID-19, enrolled during active disease. V gene TRBV28 combines with J gene TRBJ2-7, with 7 nucleotides matching TRBD2. CDR3 coding DNA: TGTGCCAGCAGTTTAGGGGGGGAGAGCTCCTACGAGCAGTACTTC. Translated, it gives CASSLGGESSYEQYF.